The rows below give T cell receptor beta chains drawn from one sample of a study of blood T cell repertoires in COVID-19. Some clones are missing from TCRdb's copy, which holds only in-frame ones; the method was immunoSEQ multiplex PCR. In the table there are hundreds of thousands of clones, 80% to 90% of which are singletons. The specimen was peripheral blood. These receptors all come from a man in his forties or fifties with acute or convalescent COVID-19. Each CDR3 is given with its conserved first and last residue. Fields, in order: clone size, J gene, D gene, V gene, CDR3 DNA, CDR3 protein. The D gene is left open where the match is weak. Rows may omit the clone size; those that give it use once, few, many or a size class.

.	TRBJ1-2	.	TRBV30	TGTGCCTGGAGTTGGCAGGGGTCTGGCTACACCTTC	CAWSWQGSGYTF
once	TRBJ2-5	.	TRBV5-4	TGTGCCAGCAGCCTCCTAGTGGCCCAAGAGACCCAGTACTTC	CASSLLVAQETQYF
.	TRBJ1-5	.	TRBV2	TGTGCCAGCACCAGGGAAAGGGAACAGCCCCAGCATTTT	CASTREREQPQHF
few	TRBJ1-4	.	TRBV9	TGTGCCAGCAGCGTAGGTGCAGGGGATGAAAAACTGTTTTTT	CASSVGAGDEKLFF
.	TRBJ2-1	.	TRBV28	TGTGCCAGCAGTTTACGGTCAGGCAACCTGGCTCGTGAGCAGTTCTTC	CASSLRSGNLAREQFF
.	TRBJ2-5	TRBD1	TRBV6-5	TGTGCCAGCACCTCGGGACAGGGGGAGACCCAGTACTTC	CASTSGQGETQYF
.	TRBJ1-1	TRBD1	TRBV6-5	TGTGCCAGCAGGATGGACAGGAGGGCTTTCTTT	CASRMDRRAFF
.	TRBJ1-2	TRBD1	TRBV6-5	TGTGCCAGCAGTCGGGCGCCAGGGGGAACTAATGGCTACACCTTC	CASSRAPGGTNGYTF
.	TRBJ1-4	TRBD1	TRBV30	TGTGCCTGGAGAGACAAGACAGGGCTACTTGAAAAACTGTTTTTT	CAWRDKTGLLEKLFF
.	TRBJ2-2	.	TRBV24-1	TGTGCCACCAGTGCTGTCGGGGAGCTGTTTTTT	CATSAVGELFF
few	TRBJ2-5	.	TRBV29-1	TGCAGCGTAAAACGACAGAGCCTCTACCAAGAGACCCAGTACTTC	CSVKRQSLYQETQYF
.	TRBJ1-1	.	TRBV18	TGTGCCAGCTCACGTAATCAGGGTAGGGGTACTGAAGCTTTCTTT	CASSRNQGRGTEAFF
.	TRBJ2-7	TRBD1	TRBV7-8	TGTGCCAGCAGCGTTCGAGGACAGGCCCCCTACGAGCAGTACTTC	CASSVRGQAPYEQYF
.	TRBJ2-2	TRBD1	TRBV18	TGTGCCAGCTCACCGAGGCAGGGGGAGTCCGGGGAGCTGTTTTTT	CASSPRQGESGELFF
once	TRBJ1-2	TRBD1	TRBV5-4	TGTGCCAGCAGCTTGGCAAGGACAGGGGGCCTGTCGAGTGGTGGCTACACCTTC	CASSLARTGGLSSGGYTF
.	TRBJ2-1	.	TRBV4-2	TGTGCCAGCAGCCAAGATCTAGCGAACAATGAGCAGTTCTTC	CASSQDLANNEQFF
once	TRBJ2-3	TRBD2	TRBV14	TGTGCCAGCAGCCCCTATAGCGGGGGGCTGCTTAGCACAGATACGCAGTATTTT	CASSPYSGGLLSTDTQYF
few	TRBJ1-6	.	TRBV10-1	TGCGCCAGCAGTGAGCAGGGGCGAAATTCACCCCTCCACTTT	CASSEQGRNSPLHF
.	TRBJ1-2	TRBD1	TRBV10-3	TGTGCCATCAGTGAATGGGGGCAGGGGGATGGCTACACCTTC	CAISEWGQGDGYTF
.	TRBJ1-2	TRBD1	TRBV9	TGTGCCGGCAGCGTAGAGGGACAGGGGGCGGGCGGCTACACCTTC	CAGSVEGQGAGGYTF
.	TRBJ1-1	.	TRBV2	TGTGCCAGCAGCTTAAATAATCGAGGGAACACTGAAGCTTTCTTT	CASSLNNRGNTEAFF
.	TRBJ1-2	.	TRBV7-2	TGTGCCAGCAGCCCGGCCTGGGGAGGGGCGCAGGGCTACACCTTC	CASSPAWGGAQGYTF
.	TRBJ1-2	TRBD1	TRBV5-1	TGCGCCAGCAGCGAGACCACAGGGGTTCGCTATGGCTACACCTTC	CASSETTGVRYGYTF
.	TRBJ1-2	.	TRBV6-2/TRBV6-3	TGTGCCAGCAGTCCGACTTTGACCGCGACTAACTATGGCTACACCTTC	CASSPTLTATNYGYTF
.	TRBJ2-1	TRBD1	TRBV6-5	TGTGCCAGCAGTTACGGAGCCGGACAGGGTGGTATCTTC	CASSYGAGQGGIF
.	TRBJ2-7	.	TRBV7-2	TGTGCCAGCAGCTTAGAGGTCTGGGCGGGCGAGCAGTACTTC	CASSLEVWAGEQYF
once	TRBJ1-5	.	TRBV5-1	TGCGCCAGCAGCTTGGAAGGGGCTAACAATCAGCCCCAGCATTTT	CASSLEGANNQPQHF
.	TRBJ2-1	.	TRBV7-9	.	CASILGLGSNEQFF
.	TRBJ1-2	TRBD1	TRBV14	TGTGCCAGCAGCCCCCTCGATACGAGGGGGCTCGGTGGCTACACCTTC	CASSPLDTRGLGGYTF
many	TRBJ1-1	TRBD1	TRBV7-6	TGTGCCAGCAGCCTCCAACAGGGGGCGATGAACACTGAAGCTTTCTTT	CASSLQQGAMNTEAFF
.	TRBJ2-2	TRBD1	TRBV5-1	TGCGCCAGCAGCAGGGGACAGGGGGCCAACACCGGGGAGCTGTTTTTT	CASSRGQGANTGELFF
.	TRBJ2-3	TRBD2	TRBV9	TGTGCCAGCAGCGTAGGGCTAGCGGGGAGGGATACGCAGTATTTT	CASSVGLAGRDTQYF
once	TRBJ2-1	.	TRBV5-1	TGCGCCAGCAGCTTGCCCCAGATCAATGAGCAGTTCTTC	CASSLPQINEQFF
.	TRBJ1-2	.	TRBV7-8	TGTGCCAGCAGCCCCGGAGGCGGGGGCTACACCTTC	CASSPGGGGYTF
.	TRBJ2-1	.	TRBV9	TGTGCCAGCAGCGTAGACCCAGGAGGCTGGAATGAGCAGTTCTTC	CASSVDPGGWNEQFF
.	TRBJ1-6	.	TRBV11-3	TGTGCCAGCAGCTTAAGGGGCGATTCACCCCTCCACTTT	CASSLRGDSPLHF
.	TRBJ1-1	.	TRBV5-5	TGTGCCAGCAGCTTGGACAGCAGGGGTGAAGCTTTCTTT	CASSLDSRGEAFF
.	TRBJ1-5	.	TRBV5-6	TGTGCCAGCAGCTTTGACATTCACAATCAGCCCCAGCATTTT	CASSFDIHNQPQHF
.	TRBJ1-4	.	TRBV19	TGTGCCAGTAGGCAACGGGACTCGCTGTTTTTT	CASRQRDSLFF
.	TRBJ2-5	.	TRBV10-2	TGCGCCAGCAGTGAGTCGCCCGGTCGGGAGACCCAGTACTTC	CASSESPGRETQYF
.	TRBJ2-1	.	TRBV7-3	TGTGCCAGCAGCCGAGGTCTTGATGTCTACAATGAGCAGTTCTTC	CASSRGLDVYNEQFF
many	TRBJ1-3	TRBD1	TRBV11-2	TGTGCCAGCAGCTTAAATCCAGGGGGCATAGGAAACACCATATATTTT	CASSLNPGGIGNTIYF
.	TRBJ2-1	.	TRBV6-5	TGTGCCAGCATTAAGGGGGGGGCCAACGATGAGCAGTTCTTC	CASIKGGANDEQFF
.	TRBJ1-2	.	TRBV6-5	TGTGCCAGCAGTCTCAGGGAGGACTATGGCTACACCTTC	CASSLREDYGYTF
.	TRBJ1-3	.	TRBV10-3	TGTGCCATACAGGGCTCTGGAAACACCATATATTTT	CAIQGSGNTIYF
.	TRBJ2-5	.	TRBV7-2	TGTGCCAGCAGCCAGGGTGGGGGGCAAGAGACCCAGTACTTC	CASSQGGGQETQYF
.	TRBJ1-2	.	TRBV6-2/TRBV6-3	TGTGCCAGCAGTTACGACAGGCTGGGGGGCTACACCTTC	CASSYDRLGGYTF
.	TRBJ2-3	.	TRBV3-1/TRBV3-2	TGTGCCAGCAGCCAAGCTAGATTCCCCACAGATACGCAGTATTTT	CASSQARFPTDTQYF